Listed here are 5 T cell receptor beta chains from one sample, sequenced in a study of T cell changes during pregnancy in multiple sclerosis. The table came from immunoSEQ multiplex PCR; TCRdb's copy has only in-frame clones and leaves some out. The data hold about 33,000 clones, with about 90% observed a single time. Sequenced material: CD4+ T cells from peripheral blood mononuclear cells, taken in the third trimester of pregnancy. Source of these receptors: a female donor in good health, enrolled as a control in a pregnancy study.

This rearrangement joins TRBV7-2 to TRBJ2-1, with D tentatively TRBD1 (5 bases). Germline V lookup: CDR1 SGHTA, CDR2 FQGNSA. This CDR3 is built from 14 residues. V dropped 1 base and J dropped 4 bases, with 8 bases sitting between them. CDR3 loop: CASSLGGQYNEQFF. The CDR3 nucleotides are TGTGCCAGCAGCTTAGGGGGCCAATACAATGAGCAGTTCTTC.

This chain joins TRBV18 and TRBJ1-5, with D possibly TRBD1 on 6 matching bases. V lost 4 bases and J lost 2, with 9 bases in between. Germline-derived CDR1 and CDR2 are KGHSH and LQKENI. The CDR3 sequence is 14 residues long. CDR3 residues: CASSQNRGNQPQHF. The DNA of the CDR3 is TGTGCCAGCTCACAAAACAGGGGCAATCAGCCCCAGCATTTT.

The chain recombines TRBV6-6 with TRBJ1-1; 11 nucleotides agree with TRBD1. With V trimmed by 6 bases and J by 10 bases, 7 bases remained unmatched. Germline values: CDR1 MNHNY, CDR2 SVGAGI (reference sequence). CDR3 size: 13 residues. The CDR3: CASRGTGGSRAFF. The CDR3 DNA reads as TGTGCCAGCAGAGGGACAGGGGGAAGTAGAGCTTTCTTT.

The rearrangement uses TRBV18 and TRBJ2-3; 12 positions agree with TRBD2. The CDR3 consists of 16 residues. Germline-derived CDR1 and CDR2 are KGHSH and LQKENI. V lost 3 bases to trimming and J lost 1 base; unmatched junction nucleotides: 2. The CDR3 sequence: CASSPLAGGGTDTQYF. CDR3 bases: TGTGCCAGCTCACCCCTAGCGGGAGGGGGCACAGATACGCAGTATTTT.

The rearrangement joins TRBV5-1 to TRBJ2-1, with D maybe TRBD2 (7 bases). Germline loops: CDR1 SGHRS, CDR2 YFSETQ. V lost 5 bases and J lost 5, with 11 bases in between. This CDR3 spans 13 amino acids. CDR3 amino acids: CASSFGGHNEQFF. The DNA for the CDR3 is TGCGCCAGCAGTTTCGGGGGGCACAATGAGCAGTTCTTC.